This TCR beta chain originates from a study of T cell changes during pregnancy in multiple sclerosis. The method was immunoSEQ multiplex PCR; TCRdb's version includes in-frame clones alone and lacks a portion of them. The sample has approximately 85,000 clones, 94% seen once. Sample: peripheral blood, taken in the third trimester of pregnancy. The source is a female donor with multiple sclerosis, enrolled in a pregnancy study.

The CDR3 spells CASSQGTSGTNTGELFF. The CDR3 DNA reads TGTGCCAGCAGCCAGGGGACTAGCGGAACGAACACCGGGGAGCTGTTTTTT. The chain joins TRBV4-2 to TRBJ2-2, with TRBD2 matching 11 bases. V gave up 3 bases and J gave up 0 bases; unmatched junction bases: 3. The CDR3 runs to 17 residues. Germline values: CDR1 LGHNA, CDR2 YNFKEQ.